The T cell receptor beta chain under discussion was sequenced for a study of control samples from healthy donors and cancer patients. The germline V and J ends were trimmed by 2 bases and 4 bases, with 11 bases remaining between them. From germline, CDR1 is SGDLS and CDR2 YYNGEE. This CDR3 contains 14 residues. Profiling relied on immunoSEQ multiplex PCR, and the TCRdb table lists in-frame clones only, not all of them. Found here are tens of thousands of clones, approximately 89% of them singletons; the top ten hold around 5.1%. This receptor was obtained from a man aged 50-60 years in good health. V and J are TRBV9 and TRBJ2-3, with TRBD2 as a possible D gene (7 bases). What was sequenced was blood. Here the CDR3 reads CASSVGGGADTQYF. DNA for the CDR3: TGTGCCAGCAGCGTCGGAGGGGGGGCAGATACGCAGTATTTT.